This TCR beta chain originates from a study of cytomegalovirus exposure and HLA in healthy donors. The CDR3 has 14 amino acids. Trimming took off 2 bases at V and 0 bases at J, with 8 bases between the two ends. Germline V gene lookup returns CDR1 SGHTA and CDR2 FQGTGA. Regarding the study as a whole: Earlier analysis found most TCR beta V segments productive about 87% or about 30% of the time. Immune exposure was documented only through CMV serostatus.

Concerning this clone itself: The antigen is undetermined.

PCR involved 60 Vbeta and 13 Jbeta primers. In the authors' methods: The authors later counted tens of millions of unique TCR beta chains, some 12 million of them shared. Profiled with immunoSEQ multiplex PCR; TCRdb holds only in-frame clones, not every one. V, J and clone size derive from that table, while D and trimming were established from the DNA sequence. The table lists under 110,000 clones, 71% of them singletons. The chain uses TRBV7-3 and TRBJ2-7, with a tentative D call TRBD2 (6 bases). The sequence derives from a female donor in good health and CMV-seronegative. Sequencing input: PBMCs. DNA for the CDR3: TGTGCCAGCAGCTTAGACGGGAGCTCCTACGAGCAGTACTTC. It codes for CASSLDGSSYEQYF.